A selection of T cell receptor beta chains follows, all from one sample in a study of graft-versus-host responses after intestinal transplantation. The method was immunoSEQ multiplex PCR; TCRdb's version includes in-frame clones alone and lacks a portion of them. The sample has just under 100,000 clones; around nine tenths are singletons. This specimen was PBMCs, taken around 68 weeks after intestinal transplant. These TCRs come from a human patient who received an intestinal transplant, so some T cells may come from the graft donor. Each CDR3 is given with its conserved first and last residue. A D gene is named only where the DNA matches it firmly. Clone size is stated in some rows and not others, as once, few, many or a class when expanded.

TRBV10-3,TRBJ2-5,-,-,CAISAPGVGEETQYF,TGTGCCATCAGTGCGCCGGGGGTGGGGGAAGAGACCCAGTACTTC
TRBV10-1,TRBJ1-1,-,once,CASTLARSGTEAFF,TGCGCCAGCACCCTAGCCCGGTCCGGCACTGAAGCTTTCTTT
TRBV4-1,TRBJ1-4,-,-,CASSFGGLATNEKLFF,TGCGCCAGCAGTTTCGGGGGCCTTGCAACTAATGAAAAACTGTTTTTT
TRBV19,TRBJ1-1,-,once,CASSIDPLGPGNTEAFF,TGTGCCAGTAGTATAGACCCCCTGGGCCCGGGGAACACTGAAGCTTTCTTT
TRBV13,TRBJ2-7,-,-,CASSPGLRAYEQYF,TGTGCCAGCAGCCCCGGTTTGAGGGCTTACGAGCAGTACTTC
TRBV2,TRBJ1-2,-,-,CASSEVWGSDGYTF,TGTGCCAGCAGTGAAGTATGGGGGTCGGATGGCTACACCTTC
TRBV6-6,TRBJ1-4,-,once,CASSYGGYYGGEKLFF,TGTGCCAGCAGTTACGGGGGTTACTACGGGGGAGAAAAACTGTTTTTT
TRBV5-1,TRBJ2-7,-,-,CASSPGEIYEQYF,TGCGCCAGCAGCCCTGGCGAGATCTACGAGCAGTACTTC
TRBV14,TRBJ2-1,-,-,CASSQVGARFF,TGTGCCAGCAGCCAAGTTGGGGCACGGTTCTTC
TRBV6-6,TRBJ2-7,-,-,CASRGPVYEQYF,TGTGCCAGCAGGGGGCCGGTCTACGAGCAGTACTTC
TRBV19,TRBJ2-7,-,-,CASSMGYEQYF,TGTGCCAGTAGTATGGGGTACGAGCAGTACTTC
TRBV4-2,TRBJ1-2,TRBD1,-,CASSQDGPRDRDYGYTF,TGTGCCAGCAGCCAAGACGGGCCCCGGGACAGGGACTATGGCTACACCTTC
TRBV7-3,TRBJ2-5,-,-,CASSASGRETQYF,TGTGCCAGCAGCGCATCGGGGAGGGAGACCCAGTACTTC
TRBV12-5,TRBJ1-6,-,once,CASSNGQYNSPLHF,TGTGCTAGTTCCAACGGCCAATATAATTCACCCCTCCACTTT
TRBV15,TRBJ1-2,-,-,CATSRDRGGGYTF,TGTGCCACCAGCAGAGATCGTGGGGGCGGCTACACCTTC
TRBV12-5,TRBJ1-1,-,-,CASGPGGRTEAFF,TGTGCTAGTGGACCCGGGGGGAGGACTGAAGCTTTCTTT
TRBV18,TRBJ1-1,-,once,CASSLGTEAFF,TGTGCCAGCTCACTCGGGACTGAAGCTTTCTTT
TRBV5-6,TRBJ2-5,-,-,CASSLDGGGQETQYF,TGTGCCAGCAGCTTGGACGGGGGAGGCCAAGAGACCCAGTACTTC
TRBV11-2,TRBJ2-3,-,-,CASSLRGARDTQYF,TGTGCCAGCAGCTTAAGGGGGGCTAGAGATACGCAGTATTTT
TRBV9,TRBJ1-1,TRBD1,-,CASSVAGQGGTEAFF,TGTGCCAGCAGCGTAGCGGGACAGGGTGGGACTGAAGCTTTCTTT
TRBV5-5,TRBJ2-7,-,-,CASSLGPGMGEQYF,TGTGCCAGCAGCTTGGGCCCGGGCATGGGCGAGCAGTACTTC
TRBV19,TRBJ2-5,-,-,CASTQHGQETQYF,TGTGCCAGTACCCAGCACGGACAAGAGACCCAGTACTTC
TRBV5-1,TRBJ1-1,-,-,CASSLVGGPTEAFF,TGCGCCAGCAGCTTGGTGGGGGGCCCCACTGAAGCTTTCTTT
TRBV7-3,TRBJ2-3,-,-,CASSPWGVSSSPDTQYF,TGTGCCAGCAGCCCCTGGGGCGTTAGTTCATCCCCAGATACGCAGTATTTT
TRBV11-2,TRBJ2-1,TRBD2,-,CASSLIRGGFYEQFF,TGTGCCAGCAGCTTAATACGGGGGGGCTTTTATGAGCAGTTCTTC
TRBV14,TRBJ2-3,-,-,CASSQDRRRTDTQYF,TGTGCCAGCAGCCAAGATCGGAGACGGACAGATACGCAGTATTTT
TRBV6-4,TRBJ2-7,-,-,CASPGEGGRSYEQYF,TGTGCCAGCCCCGGAGAGGGGGGCAGGTCCTACGAGCAGTACTTC
TRBV19,TRBJ1-2,TRBD1,-,CASQAITGEGNYGYTF,TGTGCCAGCCAAGCCATAACAGGGGAAGGGAACTATGGCTACACCTTC
TRBV5-1,TRBJ2-7,TRBD1,-,CASSQTGTGGGEQYF,TGCGCCAGCAGCCAAACCGGGACAGGGGGCGGCGAGCAGTACTTC
TRBV5-1,TRBJ2-7,TRBD1,-,CASSPTTGGVTEQYF,TGCGCCAGCAGCCCGACTACAGGGGGCGTAACCGAGCAGTACTTC
TRBV9,TRBJ2-3,-,-,CASSVALALTTDTQYF,TGTGCCAGCAGCGTAGCCCTAGCGTTAACCACAGATACGCAGTATTTT
TRBV19,TRBJ2-2,TRBD1,-,CASSSGTETGELFF,TGTGCCAGTAGTTCCGGGACAGAAACCGGGGAGCTGTTTTTT